The entry below describes one TCR beta chain. What this receptor recognizes is not known. Base qualities are not at hand, and no much larger clone is one base apart. The sample originates from a study of cytomegalovirus exposure and HLA in healthy donors (dated by TCRdb to 2016 to 2017). General notes on the study: According to an earlier analysis of 450 to 650 of the donors, about 179 million T cells yielded 117 million unique TCR beta sequences and 276 Gb of sequence data. Using immunosequencing, the study profiled T cell repertoires from around 680 subjects and related those repertoires to cytomegalovirus serostatus. The later analysis used no new phenotypic data to find candidate immune exposures, relying instead on TCR beta sequences and their occurrence across donors. Donor age, sex, ethnicity and CMV serostatus were compiled together with the repertoire data. The genetic ancestry cluster associated with self-reported Caucasian donors included approximately 85% of the roughly 400 genotyped donors. Among over 350 genotyped donors of the cohort, an average of about 240,000 unique TCR beta nucleotide sequences were sequenced per donor, roughly 18% of them non-productive. An early release covering about 600 HLA-typed donors comprised 300 to 350 gigabases of sequencing data and 85 million to 100 million unique TCR sequences. A later genetic analysis took genome-wide SNP genotypes for about 55% of the roughly 670 donors and used that subset as a discovery cohort. Both class I and class II loci were covered by HLA typing, at four-digit resolution. All discovery cohort repertoires had been generated using a single sequencing platform. The study was designed to test whether signatures of past pathogen exposure could be identified by cataloging public T cell receptors. A few DR-DQ haplotypes were handled as single units for association and clustering because linkage in the cohort was strong. Besides the first cohort of roughly 700 subjects, a separate validation cohort made up of over 95 different subjects was used. The study combined high-throughput TCR immunosequencing, statistical association of individual TCRs with disease status, and machine learning to predict cytomegalovirus infection status. A later analysis re-examined previously published TCR beta repertoires from more than 650 donors and added high-resolution HLA genotyping to investigate patterns of TCR occurrence. To decide whether each TCR beta V gene segment behaved as functional or pseudogenic, an earlier analysis of fewer than 750 of the donors relied on high-throughput TCR beta sequencing. Typing coverage differed by locus: A, B, C, DRB1 and DQB1 were typed in about 629-630 donors, DQA1 in 522, DPA1 in some 610, and DPB1 in roughly 450. Study-wide conclusions, independent of this receptor: For the cohort, immune exposure information was limited to CMV serostatus. In a later analysis, most CMV-associated TCR beta chains were found to appear HLA-restricted, with HLA associations seemingly driven largely by CMV exposure. Cytomegalovirus status was reported to be diagnosed by the classifier with high specificity and sensitivity in both the original and validation cohorts. Because counts were too low, more than 15 rarely observed V segments, including chromosome 9 orphons, were excluded from the earlier analysis of around 640 of the donors. Sequencing depth was assumed to be roughly uniform across donors in the presence/absence analyses, though that assumption may not hold. A cluster of highly shared sequence variants was judged likely to be a technical artifact of the sequencing pipeline. A later analysis reported that several top co-occurrence clusters appeared linked to parvovirus B19, influenza, CMV and Epstein-Barr virus. A later genetic analysis associated a missense DCLRE1C variant with V-gene and J-gene trimming of TCR beta chains, and an independent cohort replicated the association. In this cohort, only TCR beta chains were sequenced, and detectable features were limited by the absence of alpha or paired-chain data. An earlier analysis of 587 of the donors showed that most TCR beta V segments appeared in productive rearrangements either about 87% or about 30% of the time, which broadly matched IMGT annotations. A later analysis found that HLA-associated TCR beta chains were more clonally expanded and had lower generation probabilities than equally common non-associated chains. Because the 87-base-pair reads could not distinguish some IMGT-functional V segments, including TRBV6-2 and TRBV6-3, those segments were excluded. Most TCR sequences were seen in very few donors, while some public TCRs were found in many individuals. Specific HLA alleles were associated with 15,000 to 20,000 TCR beta sequences at a false discovery rate of 0.05 in a later analysis. In the study, around 150 TCR beta chains were listed as associated with cytomegalovirus. A few of the identified cytomegalovirus-associated TCR beta chains were confirmed in vitro to be specific for cytomegalovirus antigens. In a later analysis, TCR association rates were found to vary across HLA loci, with the most associated TCRs seen for DRB1 alleles and the fewest for HLA-C alleles. In a later genetic analysis, fewer N-insertions in productive TCRs were reported among donors in an Asian-associated ancestry cluster than the approximately 710-donor mean. A further reported finding was that TCR beta sequences accurately predicted the HLA-A and HLA-B alleles for most subjects in the first cohort. HLA typing was unavailable for some donors at each locus, so association tests used only the typed subset. Linkage disequilibrium might explain the correlated functional status among segregating V segments, but an unknown experimental factor could not be ruled out. It was suggested by the authors that the approach could potentially be generalized to other disease states and immunological phenotypes. Assigning TCR associations to individual alleles was difficult when HLA alleles, especially DR and DQ, strongly co-occurred.

As encoded in the germline V gene (reference sequence), CDR1 is LNHDA while CDR2 is SQIVND. The CDR3, cysteine through phenylalanine, is 14 amino acids long. The kept DNA is CDR3 alone, 42 bases in frame from the first base. V is reduced by 5 bases and J by 6 bases, leaving a spacing of 14 bases between them. The cohort comprised 550 to 700 healthy bone marrow donors. At the time of sampling, all cohort members were nominally healthy, though unrecorded immune exposures were likely present. The donor tested CMV seropositive and was one of the 289 seropositive cohort members. A peripheral blood sample was provided by each donor, and peripheral blood mononuclear cells were used for TCR beta sequencing. Genomic DNA extraction from the blood cell samples was performed with the Qiagen DNeasy Blood Extraction Kit. Libraries were built with the immunoSEQ multiplex PCR assay. For the multiplex PCR, a mixture combining 60 forward primers for TCR Vbeta segments and 13 reverse primers for TCR Jbeta segments was used. Amplification of the CDR3 region of rearranged TCR beta genes was performed with a multiplex PCR assay on genomic DNA. The amplified TCR beta libraries were sequenced on the Illumina HiSeq System as 87-base-pair reads. On the study's bioinformatics: A later analysis tallied around 80 million unique TCR beta chains across the 666 repertoires, and around 9.9 million of those chains were shared by two or more donors. Raw reads were error-corrected and collapsed into unique sequences with a nearest-neighbor algorithm that merged closely related sequences to remove PCR and sequencing errors. Alignment of CDR3 sequences to IMGT reference sequences was used to assign V, D and J gene segments. Each retained sequence needed at least a six-nucleotide match to both a V gene segment and a J gene segment. Rearrangements were classified as productive when the CDR3 lacked stop codons and remained in frame with V and J, and all other rearrangements were classified as non-productive. Following IMGT convention, CDR3 was defined as the stretch from the second conserved V-encoded cysteine to the conserved J-encoded phenylalanine. Sequences without an unambiguous match to a single V gene segment were excluded from the earlier analysis of about 600 of the donors. An earlier analysis of a few hundred of the donors called V segments functional above 56.7% productive rearrangements and segregating when the between-donor standard deviation exceeded 5%. To diagnose cytomegalovirus status from the catalog of TCR beta chain sequences, a statistical classification framework was built. V and J gene assignment, in a later analysis, came from comparing TCR nucleotide sequences with IMGT/GENE-DB human TR gene sequences. A later analysis assigned CDR3 sequences and most-parsimonious VDJ recombination scenarios with the TCRdist pipeline. In a later analysis, each TCR beta chain was defined by its CDR3 amino acid sequence together with its V-gene family, and reads lacking a unique V-gene family were excluded. In a later analysis, approximately 590 highly shared, low-generation-probability nucleotide sequences were removed to address suspected cross-contamination and a sequencing artifact. A later analysis calculated a clonal expansion index for each public chain from normalized within-repertoire ranks of inferred template counts. In a later analysis, generation probabilities were computed with a VDJ recombination model fitted to out-of-frame rearrangements, and the resulting probabilities were checked against IGoR. Hypergeometric tests were used in a later analysis to score TCR-TCR, TCR-HLA and TCR-CMV co-occurrence, with a repertoire-size bias correction applied to the TCR pairs. A later analysis estimated false discovery rates by permuting HLA or CMV assignments 20 times. In a later analysis, co-occurring TCRs were grouped using DBSCAN, and TCRdist sequence similarity was added for clustering within HLA-allele-positive subsets. Repertoires with fewer than 30,000 or more than 120,000 public chains were left out of co-occurrence clustering, as were four to six repertoires with anomalous nucleotide sharing. TCRdb mirrors the immuneACCESS table, restricted to in-frame sequences. Some clones are absent from its copies; in checked studies, under half trace to an unresolved V gene, and the reason for the others is unknown. Clone size and V and J calls were adopted from that table, with D and trimming inferred from the DNA. This sample is represented by about 160,000 clones; 77% of them were singletons. The ten largest clones capture more than 3% of the sample.

Sequenced input: PBMCs. In this chain, TRBV19 is recombined with TRBJ1-5; TRBD1 is a weak D gene call, 5 bases matching. The receptor was isolated from a man aged 30-40 years in good health and CMV-seropositive. CDR3 region: CASSLRDLGQPQHF. At the DNA level, the sequence is TGTGCCAGTAGTCTCAGGGATTTGGGTCAGCCCCAGCATTTT. Joined to the reference TRBV19 and TRBJ1-5 proteins, this CDR3 gives the full variable domain: DGGITQSPKYLFRKEGQNVTLSCEQNLNHDAMYWYRQDPGQGLRLIYYSQIVNDFQKGDIAEGYSVSREKKESFPLTVTSAQKNPTAFYLCASSLRDLGQPQHFGDGTRLSIL.